The subject of this entry is one T cell receptor (beta chain). Germline-derived CDR1 and CDR2 are LGHNA and YNFKEQ. The CDR3 covers 13 residues. V dropped 11 bases and J dropped 2 bases, with 14 bases sitting between them. The repertoire was sequenced with immunoSEQ multiplex PCR; TCRdb's copy has only in-frame clones and lacks some. The sample gives under 75,000 clones, around 80% of which show up once; 15% to 20% is in the top ten. The data are from a study of blood T cell repertoires in COVID-19. Overall study context: In each case, the material was cDNA or gDNA derived from T cells, B-cell-depleted T cells, or PBMCs.

Input material: peripheral blood. The receptor comes from a man in his sixties or seventies who had recovered from COVID-19. The chain uses TRBV4-2 and TRBJ2-3, with a tentative D call TRBD2 (5 bases). CDR3 coding DNA: TGTGCCTCGTCCGAGGGCTACACAGATACGCAGTATTTT. Its protein product is CASSEGYTDTQYF.